The entry below gives a single T cell receptor beta chain sequence along with its context. Its antigen remains unknown. Some clones are missing from TCRdb's copy, which holds only in-frame ones; the method was immunoSEQ multiplex PCR. The repertoire holds about 82,000 clones, with 70% to 90% as singletons. Cycle 7 day 1, cycle 4 day 1, and baseline were the timepoints at which blood was sampled. The germline gives CDR1 LNHDA, CDR2 SQIVND (reference sequence). Losses at the gene ends were 6 bases for V and 3 bases for J; bases not matched to a gene: 6. This CDR3 spans 16 amino acids. The data derive from a study of OX40 agonist ivuxolimab in advanced cancers. General study points: CD8+ T cells were the subset that, on average, had more expanded clones than CD4+. Clonal expansion in partial responders at 0.1-3.0 mg/kg ranked among the lowest.

V and J are TRBV19 and TRBJ2-6; 9 positions agree with TRBD1. The receptor comes from an adult with an advanced solid tumor such as melanoma, head and neck, liver or kidney cancer. Source: CD4+ or CD8+ T cells sorted from blood, taken in a trial of the OX40 agonist ivuxolimab. The CDR3 bases are TGTGCCAGTAGGGACAGGGGTAGGGGTGGGGCCAACGTCCTGACTTTC. Protein product: CASRDRGRGGANVLTF.